The clone carrying this T cell receptor beta chain was picked up a small number of times. The sample comes from a study of shared clonotypes between healthy human individuals. The CDR3 contains 12 residues. Trimming at V came to 6 bases and at J to 5 bases, leaving 4 bases not matched to a gene. Per germline, CDR1 SQVTM and CDR2 ANQGSEA. This table comes from immunoSEQ multiplex PCR, and its TCRdb copy is limited to in-frame clones, with some not included. Of roughly 2.2 million clones in the sample, around 93% were seen once. Sequenced input: naive CD4+ T cells from PBMCs. Described subset: CD45RA+ positively selected. The TCR comes from a man aged 18 to 35 in good health. Some clones in this sample may be carry-over from other donors' samples. The chain combines TRBV29-1 with TRBJ1-1, with 9 bases fitting TRBD1. CDR3 DNA sequence: TGCAGCGTCACAGGGGGCTGGACTGAAGCTTTCTTT. It codes for CSVTGGWTEAFF.